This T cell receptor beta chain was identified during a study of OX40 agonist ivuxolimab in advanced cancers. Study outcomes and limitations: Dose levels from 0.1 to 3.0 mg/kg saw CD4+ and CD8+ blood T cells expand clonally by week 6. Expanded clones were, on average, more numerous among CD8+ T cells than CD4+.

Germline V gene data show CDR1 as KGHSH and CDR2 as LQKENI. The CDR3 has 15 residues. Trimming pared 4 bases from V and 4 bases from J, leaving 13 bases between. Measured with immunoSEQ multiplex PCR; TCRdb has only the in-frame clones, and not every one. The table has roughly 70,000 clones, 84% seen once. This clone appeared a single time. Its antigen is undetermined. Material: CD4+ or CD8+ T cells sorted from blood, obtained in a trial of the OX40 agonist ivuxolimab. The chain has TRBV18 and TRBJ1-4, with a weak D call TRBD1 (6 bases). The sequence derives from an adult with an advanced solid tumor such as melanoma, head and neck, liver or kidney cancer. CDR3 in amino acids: CASSQQGRLNEKLFF. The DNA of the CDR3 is TGTGCCAGCTCACAACAGGGAAGGCTTAATGAAAAACTGTTTTTT.